The sequence of this TCR beta chain was determined in a study of T cell responses to AZD1222 COVID-19 vaccine. V trimming: 5 bases; J trimming: 6 bases; junction bases outside the gene matches: 2. This CDR3 is 14 amino acids long. Germline CDR1 and CDR2: SGHTA and FQGNSA. General observations from the study: Reports indicate that nearly half of spike-specific TCRs are directed at unmutated variant regions. Baseline seropositives among AZD1222 recipients totaled only five to seven. Increases in Spike-specific TCR breadth and depth were seen after two AZD1222 doses.

Of note for this clone: The target antigen is unknown.

Libraries were prepared by immunoSEQ multiplex PCR; TCRdb keeps only in-frame clonotypes and omits some of them. The repertoire includes 80,000 or so clones, roughly 80% of them detected once, and 2.9% sits in the top ten. This TCR derives from an adult in good health. The chain carries TRBV7-2 and TRBJ2-1, with 12 bases identical to TRBD2. The starting material was peripheral blood, obtained on day 0 of AZD1222 vaccination. Written as DNA, the CDR3 is TGTGCCAGCAGCCGGACTAGCGGGGTCAATGAGCAGTTCTTC. It specifies CASSRTSGVNEQFF.